Listed below are T cell receptor beta chains from one sample, sequenced in a study of CD8 T cells in ankylosing spondylitis. One entry per CDR3 protein, called by TCRdb with MiXCR from the 5' RACE reads. In the table there are about 35,000 distinct CDR3 sequences, about a tenth of which are singletons. The material sequenced was blood, either unsorted or a sorted T cell fraction (not recorded which). These receptors were collected from a male donor with ankylosing spondylitis or in good health (not recorded which). The CDR3 runs from the conserved cysteine through the conserved F or W. The D gene is left open where the match is weak. A clone size is listed for some rows: how often the clone was seen (once, few, many), or a class if it is expanded.

many | TRBJ2-3 | TRBV20-1 | NA | CSARATTDTQYF | TGCAGTGCTAGAGCAACCACAGATACGCAGTATTTT
NA | TRBJ1-1 | TRBV2 | NA | CASSGQMNTEAFF | TGTGCCAGCAGCGGACAGATGAACACTGAAGCTTTCTTT
many | TRBJ2-7 | TRBV4-1 | TRBD2 | CASSQDTSGSLGDEQYF | TGCGCCAGCAGCCAAGATACTAGCGGGAGTCTAGGGGACGAGCAGTACTTC
many | TRBJ2-5 | TRBV11-1 | TRBD2 | CASSYSPIGTSGTQYF | TGTGCCAGCAGCTATTCGCCCATCGGGACTAGCGGGACCCAGTACTTC
many | TRBJ2-1 | TRBV20-1 | TRBD2 | CSAIMTSGTYHEQFF | TGCAGTGCTATTATGACTAGCGGGACATATCATGAGCAGTTCTTC
many | TRBJ2-7 | TRBV7-2 | NA | CASSITTRAGEQYF | TGTGCCAGCAGCATAACGACAAGGGCGGGTGAGCAGTACTTC
once | TRBJ2-3 | TRBV18 | TRBD1 | CASSPPDRVSDTQYF | TGTGCCAGCTCACCACCGGACAGGGTTTCAGATACGCAGTATTTT
many | TRBJ2-1 | TRBV11-2 | NA | CASRDYNEQFF | TGTGCCAGCAGGGATTACAATGAGCAGTTCTTC
few | TRBJ2-1 | TRBV12-3/TRBV12-4 | NA | CASTTRRSLSYNEQFF | TGTGCCAGCACGACTCGCCGGTCGCTTTCATACAATGAGCAGTTCTTC
NA | TRBJ2-2 | TRBV7-3 | TRBD1 | CASSPSDRGNGELFF | TGTGCCAGCAGCCCCTCGGACAGGGGGAACGGGGAGCTGTTTTTT
many | TRBJ2-5 | TRBV5-1 | NA | CASSPQPPQETQYF | TGCGCCAGCAGCCCCCAGCCCCCCCAAGAGACCCAGTACTTC
once | TRBJ2-7 | TRBV5-1 | TRBD1 | CASSLGQGARYEQYF | TGCGCCAGCAGCTTGGGGCAGGGGGCTCGTTACGAGCAGTACTTC
many | TRBJ2-2 | TRBV20-1 | NA | CSARVGRGGTGELFF | TGCAGTGCTAGAGTGGGGCGAGGGGGCACCGGGGAGCTGTTTTTT
many | TRBJ2-5 | TRBV20-1 | TRBD1 | CSAERQGARGLETQYF | TGCAGTGCTGAACGACAGGGGGCGCGAGGTCTAGAGACCCAGTACTTC
many | TRBJ2-3 | TRBV5-6 | NA | CASSSTGTDTQYF | TGTGCCAGCAGCTCTACAGGCACAGATACGCAGTATTTT
many | TRBJ1-3 | TRBV6-1 | NA | CASSTDSSSGNTIYF | TGTGCCAGCAGTACAGACAGTAGCTCTGGAAACACCATATATTTT
many | TRBJ2-1 | TRBV2 | NA | CASSDLRSSYNEQFF | TGTGCCAGCAGTGACTTGCGGAGCTCCTACAATGAGCAGTTCTTC
NA | TRBJ1-1 | TRBV7-9 | NA | CASRLLWTENTEAFF | TGTGCCAGCAGGCTCCTCTGGACGGAGAACACTGAAGCTTTCTTT
many | TRBJ1-1 | TRBV12-3/TRBV12-4 | NA | CASIWDGNTEAFF | TGTGCCAGCATTTGGGACGGTAACACTGAAGCTTTCTTT
NA | TRBJ2-3 | TRBV20-1 | NA | CSARGTGSTDTQYF | TGCAGTGCTAGGGGGACCGGAAGCACAGATACGCAGTATTTT
many | TRBJ2-1 | TRBV11-2 | TRBD2 | CASSSGAGGSYNEQFF | TGTGCCAGCAGCTCCGGGGCGGGAGGCTCCTACAATGAGCAGTTCTTC
many | TRBJ2-1 | TRBV7-9 | TRBD2 | CASSSTSGRVNEQFF | TGTGCCAGCAGCTCCACTAGCGGGAGGGTAAATGAGCAGTTCTTC
many | TRBJ1-6 | TRBV6-2/TRBV6-3 | NA | CASTSGPQPLHF | TGTGCCAGCACCTCGGGGCCTCAACCCCTCCACTTT
many | TRBJ2-6 | TRBV5-1 | TRBD2 | CASSLRGEANSGSPGANVLTF | TGCGCCAGCAGCTTGAGGGGCGAGGCGAATAGCGGGAGCCCCGGGGCCAACGTCCTGACTTTC
many | TRBJ2-1 | TRBV28 | NA | CASRSNRVSYNEQFF | TGTGCCAGCAGATCCAACAGGGTCTCCTACAATGAGCAGTTCTTC
many | TRBJ2-4 | TRBV4-3 | TRBD2 | CASSPQGGDIQYF | TGCGCCAGCAGCCCTCAGGGAGGGGACATTCAGTACTTC
many | TRBJ1-1 | TRBV5-1 | NA | CASSLQDRMNTEAFF | TGCGCCAGCAGCTTGCAGGACAGAATGAACACTGAAGCTTTCTTT
many | TRBJ2-1 | TRBV7-7 | NA | CASSLNVDNEQFF | TGTGCTAGCAGCCTAAATGTGGACAATGAGCAGTTCTTC
many | TRBJ2-5 | TRBV20-1 | TRBD2 | CSAKPGTSGRETQYF | TGCAGTGCTAAACCGGGGACTAGCGGGAGAGAGACCCAGTACTTC
NA | TRBJ2-1 | TRBV10-3 | TRBD2 | CAISDPTSPEQFF | TGTGCCATCAGTGATCCGACTAGCCCGGAGCAGTTCTTC